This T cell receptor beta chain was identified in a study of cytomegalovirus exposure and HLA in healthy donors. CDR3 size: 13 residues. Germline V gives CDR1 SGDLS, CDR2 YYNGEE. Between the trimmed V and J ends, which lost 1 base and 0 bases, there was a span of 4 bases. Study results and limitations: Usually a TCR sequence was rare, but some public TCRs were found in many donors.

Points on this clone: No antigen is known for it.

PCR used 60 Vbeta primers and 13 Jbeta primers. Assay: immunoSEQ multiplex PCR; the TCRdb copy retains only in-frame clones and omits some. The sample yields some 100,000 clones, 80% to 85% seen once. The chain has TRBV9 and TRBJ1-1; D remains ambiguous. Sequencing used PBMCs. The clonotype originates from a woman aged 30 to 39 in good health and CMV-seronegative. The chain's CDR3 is CASSVRVNTEAFF. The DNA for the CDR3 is TGTGCCAGCAGCGTACGGGTGAACACTGAAGCTTTCTTT.